This TCR beta chain was identified in a study of OX40 agonist ivuxolimab in advanced cancers. The wider study: In this cohort, patients received ivuxolimab, an agonistic anti-OX40 (CD134) antibody. Patients received intravenous ivuxolimab every 2 weeks at 0.01 to 10 mg/kg.

Method: immunoSEQ multiplex PCR; TCRdb's copy keeps in-frame clones and lacks some. The sample includes 45,000 or so clones, roughly 90% of them seen just once. The CDR3 totals 12 residues. The ends were cut back, 6 bases at V and 2 bases at J, with 5 bases in the middle. Germline values: CDR1 SGHNT, CDR2 YENEEA. The sequence derives from an adult with an advanced solid tumor such as melanoma, head and neck, liver or kidney cancer. The V gene is TRBV11-3, the J gene TRBJ2-1; D gene uncertain. The sample here was CD4+ or CD8+ T cells sorted from blood, taken in a trial of the OX40 agonist ivuxolimab. As DNA, the CDR3 is TGTGCCAGCAGTAATACCTACAATGAGCAGTTCTTC. This encodes CASSNTYNEQFF.